Presented here are 16 T cell receptor beta chains from one specimen sequenced in a study of Ad26.COV2.S vaccination and SARS-CoV-2 variants. The sample's treatment: approximately 18 received Ad26.COV2.S at low or high dose, single or two shots; roughly 5 received placebo; per-sample allocation not given. The samples date from day 63 after the first vaccine or placebo injection. Here immunoSEQ multiplex PCR was the method, and the copy in TCRdb shows in-frame clones only, minus some. The sample includes approximately 410,000 clones, 92% of them seen just once. The material sequenced was peripheral blood, taken in a trial of Ad26.COV2.S vaccine versus placebo. Every receptor here comes from a person aged 18 to 65 who received the Ad26.COV2.S COVID-19 vaccine or a placebo.

The chain recombines TRBV18 with TRBJ2-7; either TRBD1 or TRBD2 may supply D (5 bases each). This CDR3 contains 12 residues. Deletions cut 4 bases from V and 6 bases from J, with 10 bases between. Germline V gene data show CDR1 as KGHSH and CDR2 as LQKENI. CDR3 sequence: CASSRDGREQYF. The CDR3 bases are TGTGCCAGCTCACGGGACGGTCGCGAGCAGTACTTC.

This rearrangement joins TRBV5-8 to TRBJ1-5, with D unresolved. Germline V gene sequence: CDR1 SGHTS, CDR2 YDEGEE. The V and J ends lost 4 bases and 0 bases respectively, with 2 bases between them. This CDR3 spans 12 amino acids. The CDR3 spells CASSLSNQPQHF. In DNA form, the CDR3 reads TGTGCCAGCAGCCTTAGCAATCAGCCCCAGCATTTT. Together with reference TRBV5-8 and TRBJ1-5, the CDR3 gives the full variable domain: EAGVTQSPTHLIKTRGQQATLRCSPISGHTSVYWYQQALGLGLQFLLWYDEGEERNRGNFPPRFSGRQFPNYSSELNVNALELEDSALYLCASSLSNQPQHFGDGTRLSIL.

The genes are TRBV5-6 and TRBJ1-5; TRBD1 aligns across 7 bases. V was pared by 0 bases and J by 0 bases, with 12 bases of the junction left unmatched. Germline V gives CDR1 SGHDT, CDR2 YYEEEE. This CDR3 has 19 residues. Here the CDR3 reads CASSLGGDRVPYSNQPQHF. The CDR3 coding sequence is TGTGCCAGCAGCTTGGGGGGCGACAGGGTACCTTATAGCAATCAGCCCCAGCATTTT.

The chain recombines TRBV4-1 with TRBJ2-5; TRBD1 aligns across 9 bases. CDR3 length equals 13 residues. V dropped 4 bases and J dropped 5; count of bases not matched to a gene: 2. From germline, CDR1 is MGHRA and CDR2 YSYEKL. The CDR3 bases are TGCGCCAGCAGCCGGGACAGGGATGAGACCCAGTACTTC. It encodes CASSRDRDETQYF.

The rearrangement joins TRBV29-1 to TRBJ2-1; D is ambiguous. The length of the CDR3 is 11 residues. Deletions cut 7 bases from V and 5 bases from J, with 9 bases between. In germline, CDR1 is SQVTM, CDR2 ANQGSEA. CDR3 residues: CSATRDNEQFF. CDR3 bases: TGCAGCGCAACCCGGGACAATGAGCAGTTCTTC.

This CDR3 reads CASSLSLGQGGFYTF. DNA for the CDR3: TGTGCCAGCAGTTTATCTTTAGGACAGGGGGGATTTTACACCTTC. The gene calls are TRBV27 and TRBJ1-2, with 10 bases fitting TRBD1. In germline, CDR1 is MNHEY, CDR2 SMNVEV (reference sequence). This CDR3 has 15 amino acids. The ends lost 0 bases at V and 11 bases at J; junction bases unmatched: 9.

V gene TRBV23-1 combines with J gene TRBJ1-2; D remains ambiguous. TRBV23-1 is sorted into the ORF group, with uncertain function. The CDR3 loop spans 10 amino acids. Deletions cut 4 bases from V and 8 bases from J, with 5 bases between. The CDR3 DNA follows: TGCGCCAGCAGTCTGCCGGGCTACACCTTC. It yields the protein CASSLPGYTF.

The CDR3 DNA sequence: TGTGCCAGCAGTTTATGGGGGGACTTTAACACCGGGGAGCTGTTTTTT. Its translation: CASSLWGDFNTGELFF. The chain is built from TRBV27 and TRBJ2-2; tentatively, D is TRBD2 (6 bases). Trimming took 1 base from V and 2 from J, leaving 11 bases between them. The CDR3 runs 16 residues. CDR1 and CDR2 from the germline V gene are MNHEY and SMNVEV (reference sequence).

In this sample, this clone turned up once. The chain links TRBV27 to TRBJ1-1; the match to TRBD1 covers 7 bases. The germline gives CDR1 MNHEY, CDR2 SMNVEV (reference sequence). V shed 6 bases and J 0 bases; nucleotides not matched to a gene: 4. CDR3 length equals 14 residues. The CDR3 DNA reads TGTGCCAGCAGCACACAGGGGATGAACACTGAAGCTTTCTTT. Its protein is CASSTQGMNTEAFF.

The genes are TRBV5-1 and TRBJ2-3; D is unclear. V was cut by 0 bases and J by 2 bases, with 10 bases left in between. CDR3 length: 15 residues. The germline CDR1 and CDR2 sequences are SGHRS and YFSETQ. This CDR3 reads CASSLAVGNTDTQYF. As DNA, the CDR3 is TGCGCCAGCAGCTTGGCGGTCGGAAACACAGATACGCAGTATTTT.

V usage is TRBV19 and J usage is TRBJ1-6; 9 nucleotides align to TRBD1. V dropped 7 bases and J dropped 9; count of bases not matched to a gene: 7. CDR3 size: 14 residues. Germline V gene data show CDR1 as LNHDA and CDR2 as SQIVND (reference sequence). The CDR3 here is CASNWGTGSSPLHF. In DNA, the CDR3 is TGTGCCAGTAACTGGGGGACAGGGAGTTCACCCCTCCACTTT. Based on the CDR3 plus reference TRBV19 and TRBJ1-6, the full variable domain is DGGITQSPKYLFRKEGQNVTLSCEQNLNHDAMYWYRQDPGQGLRLIYYSQIVNDFQKGDIAEGYSVSREKKESFPLTVTSAQKNPTAFYLCASNWGTGSSPLHFGNGTRLTVT.

The J gene is TRBJ2-2, the V gene TRBV9, with 9 bases aligning to TRBD2. There are 16 residues in the CDR3. The germline gives CDR1 SGDLS, CDR2 YYNGEE. V lost 4 bases to trimming and J lost 1 base; unmatched junction nucleotides: 5. The CDR3 nucleotides are TGTGCCAGCAGCTCAAGACTAGCGGTGAACACCGGGGAGCTGTTTTTT. Its translation is CASSSRLAVNTGELFF.

The chain is built from TRBV5-4 and TRBJ2-7; the match to TRBD2 covers 8 bases. Germline V gives CDR1 SGHNT, CDR2 YYREEE (reference sequence). This CDR3 is 16 amino acids long. The V gene end was trimmed by 4 bases and the J gene end by 7 bases; junction bases not matched to a gene: 16. CDR3 sequence: CASSHPSGGPFDEQYF. As DNA, the CDR3 is TGTGCCAGCAGCCACCCGTCGGGGGGGCCGTTTGATGAGCAGTACTTC.

The DNA for the CDR3 is TGTGCCAGCAGTTTATTCGTTCGGACAGGGGGCAATCAGCCCCAGCATTTT. It codes for CASSLFVRTGGNQPQHF. V is TRBV28 and J is TRBJ1-5; 9 bases are shared with TRBD1. V lost 1 base to trimming and J lost 2 bases; unmatched junction nucleotides: 6. Germline V lookup: CDR1 MDHEN, CDR2 SYDVKM. There are 17 residues in the CDR3.

This clone was observed once. The chain carries TRBV4-3 and TRBJ2-7; 10 positions match TRBD1. The ends lost 3 bases at V and 4 bases at J; junction bases unmatched: 6. Germline loops: CDR1 LGHNA, CDR2 YSLEER. CDR3 length: 15 amino acids. The CDR3 coding sequence is TGCGCCAGCAGCCATAGACAGGGGGCACCTTACGAGCAGTACTTC. Amino acids: CASSHRQGAPYEQYF.

This sequence joins TRBV18 and TRBJ2-3; D unclear. The germline V gene has CDR1 KGHSH and CDR2 LQKENI. Trimming pared 3 bases from V and 3 bases from J, leaving 4 bases between. The CDR3 runs to 12 residues. DNA for the CDR3: TGTGCCAGCTCACCGGAGACAGATACGCAGTATTTT. This gives the protein CASSPETDTQYF.